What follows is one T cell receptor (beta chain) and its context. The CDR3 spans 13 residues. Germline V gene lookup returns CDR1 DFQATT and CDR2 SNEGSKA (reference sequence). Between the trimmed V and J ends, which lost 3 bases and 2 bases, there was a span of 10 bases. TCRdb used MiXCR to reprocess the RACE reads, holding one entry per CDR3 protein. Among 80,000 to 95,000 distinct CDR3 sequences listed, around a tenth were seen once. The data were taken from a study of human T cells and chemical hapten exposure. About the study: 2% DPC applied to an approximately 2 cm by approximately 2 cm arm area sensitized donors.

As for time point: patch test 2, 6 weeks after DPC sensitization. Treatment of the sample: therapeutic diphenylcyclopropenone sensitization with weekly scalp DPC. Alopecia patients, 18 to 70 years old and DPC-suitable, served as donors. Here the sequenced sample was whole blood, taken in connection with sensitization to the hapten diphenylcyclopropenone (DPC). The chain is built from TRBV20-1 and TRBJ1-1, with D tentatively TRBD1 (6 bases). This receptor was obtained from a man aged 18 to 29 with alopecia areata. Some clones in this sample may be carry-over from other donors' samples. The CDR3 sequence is CSASAGANTEAFF. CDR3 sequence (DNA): TGCAGTGCTAGCGCGGGGGCTAACACTGAAGCTTTCTTT.